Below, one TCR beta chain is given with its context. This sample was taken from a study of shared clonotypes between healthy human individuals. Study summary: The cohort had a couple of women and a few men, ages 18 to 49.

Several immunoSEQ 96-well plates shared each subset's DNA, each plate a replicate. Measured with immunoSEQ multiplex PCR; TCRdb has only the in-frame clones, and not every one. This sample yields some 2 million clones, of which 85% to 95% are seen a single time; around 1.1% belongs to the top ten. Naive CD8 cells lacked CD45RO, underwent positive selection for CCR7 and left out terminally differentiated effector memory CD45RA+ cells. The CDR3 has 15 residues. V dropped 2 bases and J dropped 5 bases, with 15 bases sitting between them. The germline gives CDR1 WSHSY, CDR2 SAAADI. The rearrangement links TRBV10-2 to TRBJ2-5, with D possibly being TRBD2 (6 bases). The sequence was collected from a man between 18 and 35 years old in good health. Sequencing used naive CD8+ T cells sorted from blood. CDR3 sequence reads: CASSELGGGRETQYF. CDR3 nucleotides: TGCGCCAGCAGTGAGCTTGGGGGAGGTAGGGAGACCCAGTACTTC.